The sequence of this T cell receptor beta chain was determined in a study of CD8 T cells in ankylosing spondylitis. In regard to this clonotype: The antigen remains undetermined.

Study-level results: Earlier literature documents some of the motif variants in reactive arthritis synovial fluid and blood. According to the report, clones linked to the disease were significantly enriched in matched synovial fluid samples taken from ankylosing spondylitis patients.

The CDR3 totals 14 residues. Trimming took off 1 base at V and 5 bases at J, with 11 bases between the two ends. Per germline, CDR1 LNHNV and CDR2 YYDKDF (reference sequence). TCRdb ran MiXCR on the 5' RACE reads and lists one entry per CDR3 protein. The table shows fewer than 200,000 distinct CDR3 sequences, with approximately 20% occurring only once. The sample consisted of blood, either unsorted or a sorted T cell fraction (not recorded which). The chain uses TRBV15 and TRBJ1-1; D remains ambiguous. The TCR originated in a male donor with ankylosing spondylitis or in good health (not recorded which). CDR3 bases: TGTGCCACCAGCAGAGCACCAGCGAGGACTGAAGCTTTCTTT. Translating it yields CATSRAPARTEAFF.